What follows is one TCR beta chain and its context. Its cognate antigen is unknown. These data are taken from a study of blood T cells in healthy people across ages. Across the study: Template switching captured about one barcoded beta molecule per two T cells.

The use of a sample-barcoded 5' primer and a J-beta primer mix characterized a second PCR of about 7 to 12 cycles. Each CDR3 protein is one row after TCRdb ran MiXCR on the 5' RACE reads. The sample shows around 1.5 million distinct CDR3 sequences, approximately 42% of them seen only once. The CDR3 consists of 15 residues. CDR1 and CDR2 (germline): DFQATT, SNEGSKA (reference sequence). V trimming: 3 bases; J trimming: 8 bases; junction bases outside the gene matches: 11. Points from the study as a whole: From one million sequenced T cells, diversity estimates were lower bounds. Long-lived donors carried more naive CD4+ cells and greater diversity than aged donors.

This receptor was obtained from a woman aged 18 to 35 in good health. The rearrangement uses TRBV20-1 and TRBJ2-1; 9 bases map to TRBD2. The specimen sequenced was blood. The CDR3 DNA reads TGCAGTGCTAGGCTCGGGACTAGCATGGGGGATGAGCAGTTCTTC. This encodes CSARLGTSMGDEQFF.